The clone carrying this T cell receptor (beta chain) showed up many times. As yet, its antigen is unknown. This CDR3 spans 15 amino acids. Germline CDR1 LGHDT, CDR2 YNNKEL (reference sequence). The V gene lost 4 bases and the J gene lost 4 bases, with 15 bases spanning the gap. Amplification of TCR beta CDR3 regions used RNA as the template. Carried out on the TCR CDR3, a first-round RT-PCR used the HTBI primer set. TCRdb reanalysed the multiplex PCR reads using MiXCR and keeps one entry per CDR3 protein. In the table there are about 400,000 distinct CDR3 sequences, roughly 14% of which are singletons. This record comes from a study of T cells in Graves' hyperthyroidism and ophthalmopathy. Whole-study context: Blood was drawn when the patient was first diagnosed and still untreated.

Study findings and constraints: Most clonotypes that expanded in the thyroid above 0.001 also showed up in blood. The model forecast ophthalmopathy, anticipating it by a median roughly 6.3 months before onset. Separating ophthalmopathy from stable hyperthyroidism was achieved by a 13 V-J model.

This sequence joins TRBV3-1 and TRBJ2-3; D assignment may be TRBD1 or TRBD2 (6 bases each). The clonotype originates from a man between 18 and 35 years old with Graves' ophthalmopathy. Sequencing used blood. The CDR3 nucleotides are TGTGCCAGCAGCCCCATAGGGGGGAGCCCAGATACGCAGTATTTT. It encodes CASSPIGGSPDTQYF.